This is a list of T cell receptor beta chains from one sample in a study of blood T cell repertoires in COVID-19. The table came from immunoSEQ multiplex PCR; TCRdb's copy has only in-frame clones and leaves some out. The sample consists of some 41,000 clones, approximately 82% of them appearing once. Sequencing was performed on peripheral blood. These receptors were obtained from a woman older than 75 with active or convalescent COVID-19. Both conserved end residues are part of each CDR3. The order of the fields is CDR3 protein, CDR3 DNA, CDR3 length, clone size, V gene, D gene, J gene. The D gene is left open where the match is weak. Not all rows give a size; the values are once, few, many and, for expanded clones, a class.

CDR3aa: CASSVAGTLNTEAFF
CDR3nt: TGTGCCAGCAGCGTAGCCGGGACACTTAACACTGAAGCTTTCTTT
len: 15
abundance: NA
v_gene: TRBV7-2
d_gene: NA
j_gene: TRBJ1-1

CDR3aa: CASSFEPGRGITEAFF
CDR3nt: TGTGCCAGCAGCTTCGAACCGGGACGGGGGATCACTGAAGCTTTCTTT
len: 16
abundance: NA
v_gene: TRBV7-9
d_gene: NA
j_gene: TRBJ1-1

CDR3aa: CASSLGGSGLNTQYF
CDR3nt: TGTGCCAGCAGCTTGGGGGGTAGCGGGTTAAATACGCAGTATTTT
len: 15
abundance: NA
v_gene: TRBV5-4
d_gene: TRBD2
j_gene: TRBJ2-3

CDR3aa: CATSDSGLAGGLYTQYF
CDR3nt: TGTGCCACCAGTGACTCCGGACTAGCGGGAGGGTTATATACGCAGTATTTT
len: 17
abundance: NA
v_gene: TRBV24-1
d_gene: TRBD2
j_gene: TRBJ2-3

CDR3aa: CASSLRSLLSGFRSEAFF
CDR3nt: TGTGCCAGCAGCTTACGCTCCTTACTCTCAGGTTTTCGGTCTGAAGCTTTCTTT
len: 18
abundance: NA
v_gene: TRBV7-2
d_gene: NA
j_gene: TRBJ1-1

CDR3aa: CASSRALLAGAANEQFF
CDR3nt: TGTGCCAGCAGCCGAGCGCTTCTAGCGGGAGCAGCCAATGAGCAGTTCTTC
len: 17
abundance: NA
v_gene: TRBV2
d_gene: TRBD2
j_gene: TRBJ2-1

CDR3aa: CASSYPGSNEQFF
CDR3nt: TGTGCCAGCAGCTACCCTGGGAGCAATGAGCAGTTCTTC
len: 13
abundance: NA
v_gene: TRBV7-3
d_gene: NA
j_gene: TRBJ2-1

CDR3aa: CASSARDRGYNEQFF
CDR3nt: TGTGCCAGCAGTGCGCGGGACAGGGGCTACAATGAGCAGTTCTTC
len: 15
abundance: NA
v_gene: TRBV27
d_gene: TRBD1
j_gene: TRBJ2-1

CDR3aa: CASSSTSGYTGELFF
CDR3nt: TGTGCTAGCAGCTCGACTAGCGGGTACACCGGGGAGCTGTTTTTT
len: 15
abundance: few
v_gene: TRBV7-7
d_gene: TRBD2
j_gene: TRBJ2-2

CDR3aa: CASHSQAPSNQPQHF
CDR3nt: TGTGCCAGCCATTCTCAGGCCCCAAGCAATCAGCCCCAGCATTTT
len: 15
abundance: NA
v_gene: TRBV28
d_gene: NA
j_gene: TRBJ1-5

CDR3aa: CASSSPRTGGFYEQYF
CDR3nt: TGTGCCAGCAGCTCCCCACGGACAGGGGGTTTCTACGAGCAGTACTTC
len: 16
abundance: NA
v_gene: TRBV7-9
d_gene: TRBD1
j_gene: TRBJ2-7

CDR3aa: CASSPGFYEQFF
CDR3nt: TGTGCCAGCAGCCCAGGGTTTTATGAGCAGTTCTTC
len: 12
abundance: once
v_gene: TRBV12-3/TRBV12-4
d_gene: NA
j_gene: TRBJ2-1

CDR3aa: CASSFQGVTEAFF
CDR3nt: TGCGCCAGCAGCTTCCAGGGGGTCACTGAAGCTTTCTTT
len: 13
abundance: few
v_gene: TRBV5-1
d_gene: TRBD1
j_gene: TRBJ1-1

CDR3aa: CASSLGPGGPSNQPQHF
CDR3nt: TGTGCCAGCAGCTTAGGCCCAGGTGGTCCTAGCAATCAGCCCCAGCATTTT
len: 17
abundance: NA
v_gene: TRBV7-2
d_gene: NA
j_gene: TRBJ1-5

CDR3aa: CASSLSGGQGDNQPQHF
CDR3nt: TGTGCCAGCAGTTTATCGGGGGGACAGGGGGACAATCAGCCCCAGCATTTT
len: 17
abundance: NA
v_gene: TRBV27
d_gene: TRBD1
j_gene: TRBJ1-5

CDR3aa: CASSQEGYRGSQPQHF
CDR3nt: TGCGCCAGCAGCCAAGAAGGGTACAGGGGGAGTCAGCCCCAGCATTTT
len: 16
abundance: once
v_gene: TRBV4-1
d_gene: TRBD1
j_gene: TRBJ1-5

CDR3aa: CASSKGQGSTDTQYF
CDR3nt: TGTGCCAGCAGCAAAGGACAGGGGAGCACAGATACGCAGTATTTT
len: 15
abundance: NA
v_gene: TRBV21-1
d_gene: NA
j_gene: TRBJ2-3

CDR3aa: CASSVRDGGDYGYTF
CDR3nt: TGTGCCAGCAGCGTACGGGACGGAGGGGATTATGGCTACACCTTC
len: 15
abundance: NA
v_gene: TRBV9
d_gene: NA
j_gene: TRBJ1-2

CDR3aa: CASSFGNTGELFF
CDR3nt: TGTGCCAGCAGCTTCGGGAACACCGGGGAGCTGTTTTTT
len: 13
abundance: NA
v_gene: TRBV6-5
d_gene: NA
j_gene: TRBJ2-2

CDR3aa: CASSSEGTANSPLHF
CDR3nt: TGTGCCAGCAGCTCAGAAGGGACAGCCAATTCACCCCTCCACTTT
len: 15
abundance: few
v_gene: TRBV7-9
d_gene: TRBD1
j_gene: TRBJ1-6

CDR3aa: CAWSVVGAPGNTIYF
CDR3nt: TGTGCCTGGAGTGTTGTGGGGGCGCCTGGAAACACCATATATTTT
len: 15
abundance: NA
v_gene: TRBV30
d_gene: NA
j_gene: TRBJ1-3

CDR3aa: CATSDPLGRTPNNEQFF
CDR3nt: TGTGCCACCAGTGATCCTCTAGGGCGGACTCCGAACAATGAGCAGTTCTTC
len: 17
abundance: NA
v_gene: TRBV24-1
d_gene: NA
j_gene: TRBJ2-1

CDR3aa: CASSYSGRGHGYTF
CDR3nt: TGTGCCAGCAGTTACTCAGGCAGGGGGCATGGCTACACCTTC
len: 14
abundance: NA
v_gene: TRBV6-5
d_gene: TRBD1
j_gene: TRBJ1-2

CDR3aa: CASSLSRTGYNSPLHF
CDR3nt: TGTGCCAGCAGCCTGTCCAGGACAGGTTATAATTCACCCCTCCACTTT
len: 16
abundance: NA
v_gene: TRBV7-8
d_gene: TRBD1
j_gene: TRBJ1-6

CDR3aa: CASSLLGGGKLFF
CDR3nt: TGTGCCAGCAGTTTGCTGGGCGGGGGAAAACTGTTTTTT
len: 13
abundance: NA
v_gene: TRBV6-5
d_gene: NA
j_gene: TRBJ1-4

CDR3aa: CASSDLYGYTF
CDR3nt: TGTGCCAGCAGTGATTTATATGGCTACACCTTC
len: 11
abundance: NA
v_gene: TRBV6-1
d_gene: NA
j_gene: TRBJ1-2

CDR3aa: CASSPQGLSTDTQYF
CDR3nt: TGTGCCAGCTCACCCCAGGGGTTGAGCACAGATACGCAGTATTTT
len: 15
abundance: once
v_gene: TRBV18
d_gene: NA
j_gene: TRBJ2-3

CDR3aa: CASTSVELQHF
CDR3nt: TGTGCCAGCACTTCGGTGGAGCTCCAGCATTTT
len: 11
abundance: NA
v_gene: TRBV28
d_gene: NA
j_gene: TRBJ1-5

CDR3aa: CSVGGQKETQYF
CDR3nt: TGCAGCGTCGGGGGACAGAAAGAGACCCAGTACTTC
len: 12
abundance: NA
v_gene: TRBV29-1
d_gene: NA
j_gene: TRBJ2-5

CDR3aa: CAIRPSGVQETQYF
CDR3nt: TGTGCCATCAGACCGTCCGGGGTCCAAGAGACCCAGTACTTC
len: 14
abundance: NA
v_gene: TRBV6-5
d_gene: NA
j_gene: TRBJ2-5

CDR3aa: CASSIRGLTYEQYF
CDR3nt: TGTGCCAGTAGTATTAGGGGGCTAACGTACGAGCAGTACTTC
len: 14
abundance: NA
v_gene: TRBV19
d_gene: TRBD1
j_gene: TRBJ2-7

CDR3aa: CATSDPRPGTGPSGANVLTF
CDR3nt: TGTGCCACCAGTGATCCTAGACCCGGGACAGGCCCTTCTGGGGCCAACGTCCTGACTTTC
len: 20
abundance: NA
v_gene: TRBV24-1
d_gene: TRBD1
j_gene: TRBJ2-6

CDR3aa: CASSVGGVEEKLFF
CDR3nt: TGTGCCAGCAGCGTTGGGGGGGTAGAAGAAAAACTGTTTTTT
len: 14
abundance: NA
v_gene: TRBV7-9
d_gene: NA
j_gene: TRBJ1-4

CDR3aa: CASSSGQVLTDTQYF
CDR3nt: TGCGCCAGCAGTTCGGGACAGGTCCTCACAGATACGCAGTATTTT
len: 15
abundance: once
v_gene: TRBV4-1
d_gene: TRBD1
j_gene: TRBJ2-3

CDR3aa: CASSLYYEQYF
CDR3nt: TGTGCCAGCAGCTTGTACTACGAGCAGTACTTC
len: 11
abundance: few
v_gene: TRBV5-6
d_gene: NA
j_gene: TRBJ2-7

CDR3aa: CASIYLTGVYNEQFF
CDR3nt: TGTGCCAGCATCTATTTGACAGGGGTCTACAATGAGCAGTTCTTC
len: 15
abundance: few
v_gene: TRBV5-6
d_gene: TRBD1
j_gene: TRBJ2-1

CDR3aa: CASREGLAGETQYF
CDR3nt: TGTGCCAGCAGGGAAGGACTAGCGGGCGAGACCCAGTACTTC
len: 14
abundance: once
v_gene: TRBV2
d_gene: TRBD2
j_gene: TRBJ2-5

CDR3aa: CASSLLGQGDTEAFF
CDR3nt: TGTGCCAGCAGCTTATTAGGACAGGGAGACACTGAAGCTTTCTTT
len: 15
abundance: NA
v_gene: TRBV7-9
d_gene: TRBD1
j_gene: TRBJ1-1

CDR3aa: CASSEALWPKGDYGYTF
CDR3nt: TGTGCCAGCAGTGAAGCGCTCTGGCCTAAAGGGGACTATGGCTACACCTTC
len: 17
abundance: NA
v_gene: TRBV6-1
d_gene: NA
j_gene: TRBJ1-2

CDR3aa: CASSLRQAPYEQYF
CDR3nt: TGTGCCAGCAGTTTACGTCAAGCACCCTACGAGCAGTACTTC
len: 14
abundance: NA
v_gene: TRBV27
d_gene: NA
j_gene: TRBJ2-7

CDR3aa: CASSKGQGGPDTQYF
CDR3nt: TGCGCCAGCAGTAAGGGACAGGGAGGGCCAGATACGCAGTATTTT
len: 15
abundance: NA
v_gene: TRBV5-1
d_gene: TRBD1
j_gene: TRBJ2-3

CDR3aa: CASSQSSGGSPLHF
CDR3nt: TGTGCCAGCAGCCAAAGCTCAGGGGGTTCACCCCTCCACTTT
len: 14
abundance: once
v_gene: TRBV3-1/TRBV3-2
d_gene: TRBD1
j_gene: TRBJ1-6

CDR3aa: CASTLLAGNNEQFF
CDR3nt: TGTGCCAGCACCCTACTAGCGGGGAACAATGAGCAGTTCTTC
len: 14
abundance: NA
v_gene: TRBV6-5
d_gene: TRBD2
j_gene: TRBJ2-1

CDR3aa: CASSEAGDSYGYTF
CDR3nt: TGTGCCAGCAGTGAAGCCGGTGACAGCTATGGCTACACCTTC
len: 14
abundance: NA
v_gene: TRBV6-1
d_gene: NA
j_gene: TRBJ1-2

CDR3aa: CASSLRDRREAFF
CDR3nt: TGTGCCAGCAGCCTAAGGGACAGACGGGAAGCTTTCTTT
len: 13
abundance: NA
v_gene: TRBV5-4
d_gene: TRBD1
j_gene: TRBJ1-1

CDR3aa: CASSQEGGFSYNEQFF
CDR3nt: TGTGCCAGCAGCCAAGAAGGAGGATTCTCCTACAATGAGCAGTTCTTC
len: 16
abundance: NA
v_gene: TRBV14
d_gene: NA
j_gene: TRBJ2-1